This T cell receptor beta chain is drawn from a study of blood T cells in healthy people across ages. Regarding the study as a whole: Changes seen in expanded clonotypes were possibly confounded by donor CMV status left unknown.

The CDR3 contains 15 residues. The germline V gene has CDR1 SGHVS and CDR2 FNYEAQ. With 3 bases clipped from V and 0 bases from J, the junction kept 5 bases outside the gene matches. Primers used in a second PCR of about 6 to 11 cycles were a sample-barcoded 5' primer and a J-beta primer mix. Each TCR beta cDNA got a 12-nucleotide random molecular identifier. TCRdb re-called the 5' RACE reads with MiXCR, one entry per CDR3 protein. Of about 680,000 distinct CDR3 sequences in the sample, roughly 49% were seen once. Donors were systemically healthy Caucasian individuals from Russia aged roughly 6 to 95 years. Total RNA, at least 6 micrograms per sample, was extracted from PBMCs. On this clonotype itself: The target antigen is unknown.

The clonotype comes from a woman in her sixties in good health. This chain uses TRBV7-6 with TRBJ2-7; 7 nucleotides align to TRBD1. The sample taken for sequencing was blood. CDR3 sequence: CASSLEQGRSYEQYF. CDR3 in DNA: TGTGCCAGCAGCTTGGAACAGGGGCGCTCCTACGAGCAGTACTTC.